A single sample gave rise to the 2 T cell receptor beta chains below, sequenced in a study of cytomegalovirus exposure and HLA in healthy donors. The PCR had 60 Vbeta and 13 Jbeta primers. Clones were sequenced by immunoSEQ multiplex PCR, and TCRdb holds only the in-frame ones, with some missing. The sample contains about 150,000 clones, roughly 80% of which appear only once. Sequenced: PBMCs. Receptors originate from a woman aged 45-65 years in good health and CMV-seropositive.

The chain has TRBV2 and TRBJ1-5; the D gene is possibly TRBD1 (5 bases). V shed 5 bases and J shed 1 base, with 9 bases lying between them. This CDR3 contains 14 residues. Germline CDR1 and CDR2: SNHLY and FYNNEI. CDR3 DNA sequence: TGTGCCAGCAGTTGGGGCTCGAGCAATCAGCCCCAGCATTTT. Its translation is CASSWGSSNQPQHF.

This chain joins TRBV19 and TRBJ1-3; D not resolved. V was clipped by 6 bases and J by 1 base, with 7 bases between them. Germline assignment: CDR1 LNHDA and CDR2 SQIVND (reference sequence). The CDR3 is 13 amino acids. Here the CDR3 DNA reads TGTGCCAGTAGAGAGATTTCTGGAAACACCATATATTTT. It yields the protein CASREISGNTIYF.